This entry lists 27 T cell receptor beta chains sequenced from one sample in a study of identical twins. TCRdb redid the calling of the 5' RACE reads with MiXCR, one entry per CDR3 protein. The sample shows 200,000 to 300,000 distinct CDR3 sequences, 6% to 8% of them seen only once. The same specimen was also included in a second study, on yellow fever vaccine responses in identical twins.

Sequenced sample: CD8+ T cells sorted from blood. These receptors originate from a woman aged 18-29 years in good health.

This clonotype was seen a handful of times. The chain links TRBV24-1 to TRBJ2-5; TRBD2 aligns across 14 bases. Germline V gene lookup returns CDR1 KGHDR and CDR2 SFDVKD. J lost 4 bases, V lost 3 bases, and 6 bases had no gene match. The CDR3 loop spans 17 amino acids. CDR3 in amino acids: CATSDGGLAGASETQYF. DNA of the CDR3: TGTGCCACCAGTGATGGGGGACTAGCGGGGGCCTCAGAGACCCAGTACTTC.

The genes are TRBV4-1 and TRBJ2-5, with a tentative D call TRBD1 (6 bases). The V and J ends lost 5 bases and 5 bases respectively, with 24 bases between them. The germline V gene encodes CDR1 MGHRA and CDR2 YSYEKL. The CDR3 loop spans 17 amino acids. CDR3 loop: CASSAWDTIFMVETQYF. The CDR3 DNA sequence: TGCGCCAGCAGCGCGTGGGACACCATTTTTATGGTGGAGACCCAGTACTTC.

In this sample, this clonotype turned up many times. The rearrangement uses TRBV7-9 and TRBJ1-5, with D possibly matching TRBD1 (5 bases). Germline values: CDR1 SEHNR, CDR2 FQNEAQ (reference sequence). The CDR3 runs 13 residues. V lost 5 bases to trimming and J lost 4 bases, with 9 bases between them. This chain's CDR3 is CASSTGANQPQHF. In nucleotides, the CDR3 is TGTGCCAGCAGCACAGGAGCAAATCAGCCCCAGCATTTT.

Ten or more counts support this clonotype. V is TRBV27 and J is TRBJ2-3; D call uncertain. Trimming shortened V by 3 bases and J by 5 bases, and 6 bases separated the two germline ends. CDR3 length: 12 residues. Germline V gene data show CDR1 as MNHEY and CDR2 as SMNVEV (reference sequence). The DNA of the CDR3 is TGTGCCAGCAGTTTCGGCGGAGATACGCAGTATTTT. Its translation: CASSFGGDTQYF.

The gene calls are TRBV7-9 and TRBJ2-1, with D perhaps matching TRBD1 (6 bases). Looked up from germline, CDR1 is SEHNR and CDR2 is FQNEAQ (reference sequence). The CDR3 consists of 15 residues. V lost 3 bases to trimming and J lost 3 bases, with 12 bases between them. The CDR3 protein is CASSFSGARYNEQFF. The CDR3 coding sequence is TGTGCCAGCAGCTTCTCAGGGGCGCGCTACAATGAGCAGTTCTTC. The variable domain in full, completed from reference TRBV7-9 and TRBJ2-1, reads DTGVSQNPRHKITKRGQNVTFRCDPISEHNRLYWYRQTLGQGPEFLTYFQNEAQLEKSRLLSDRFSAERPKGSFSTLEIQRTEQGDSAMYLCASSFSGARYNEQFFGPGTRLTVL.

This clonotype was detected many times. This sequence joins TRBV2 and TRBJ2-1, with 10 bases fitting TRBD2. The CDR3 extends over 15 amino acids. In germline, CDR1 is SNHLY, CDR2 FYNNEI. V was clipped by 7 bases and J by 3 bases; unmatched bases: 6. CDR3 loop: CASKNGLADYNEQFF. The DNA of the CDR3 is TGTGCCAGCAAAAACGGACTAGCGGACTACAATGAGCAGTTCTTC.

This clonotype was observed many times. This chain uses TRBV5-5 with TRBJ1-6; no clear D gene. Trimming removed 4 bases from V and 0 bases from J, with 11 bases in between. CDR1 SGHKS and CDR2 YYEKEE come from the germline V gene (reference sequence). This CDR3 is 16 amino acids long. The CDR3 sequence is CASSLTLSSYNSPLHF. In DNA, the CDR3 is TGTGCCAGCAGCCTCACACTGAGCTCCTATAATTCACCCCTCCACTTT. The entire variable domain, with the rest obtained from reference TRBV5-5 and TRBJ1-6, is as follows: DAGVTQSPTHLIKTRGQQVTLRCSPISGHKSVSWYQQVLGQGPQFIFQYYEKEERGRGNFPDRFSARQFPNYSSELNVNALLLGDSALYLCASSLTLSSYNSPLHFGNGTRLTVT.

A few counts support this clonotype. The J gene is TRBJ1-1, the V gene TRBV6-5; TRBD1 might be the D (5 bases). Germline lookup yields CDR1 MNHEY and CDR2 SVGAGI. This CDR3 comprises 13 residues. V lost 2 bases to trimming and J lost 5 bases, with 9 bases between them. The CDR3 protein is CASSYMGVTEAFF. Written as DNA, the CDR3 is TGTGCCAGCAGTTACATGGGGGTTACTGAAGCTTTCTTT.

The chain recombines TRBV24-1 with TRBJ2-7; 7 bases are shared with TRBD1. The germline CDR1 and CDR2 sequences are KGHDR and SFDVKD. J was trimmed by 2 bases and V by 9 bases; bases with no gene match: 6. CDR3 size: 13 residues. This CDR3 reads CATQQGQTYEQYF. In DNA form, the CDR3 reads TGTGCCACCCAACAGGGACAGACCTACGAGCAGTACTTC.

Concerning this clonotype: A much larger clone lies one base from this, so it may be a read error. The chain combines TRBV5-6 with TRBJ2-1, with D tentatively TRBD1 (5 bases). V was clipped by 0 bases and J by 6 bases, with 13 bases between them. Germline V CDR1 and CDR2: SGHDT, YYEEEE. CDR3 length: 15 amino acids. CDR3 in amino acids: CASSLAQGFCNEQFF. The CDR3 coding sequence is TGTGCCAGCAGCTTGGCGCAGGGTTTCTGCAATGAGCAGTTCTTC.

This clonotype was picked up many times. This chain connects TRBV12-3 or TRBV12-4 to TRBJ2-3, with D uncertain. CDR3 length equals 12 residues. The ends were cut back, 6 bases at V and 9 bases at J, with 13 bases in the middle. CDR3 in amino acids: CASSPERTTQYF. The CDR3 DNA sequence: TGTGCCAGCAGCCCAGAACGTACCACGCAGTATTTT.

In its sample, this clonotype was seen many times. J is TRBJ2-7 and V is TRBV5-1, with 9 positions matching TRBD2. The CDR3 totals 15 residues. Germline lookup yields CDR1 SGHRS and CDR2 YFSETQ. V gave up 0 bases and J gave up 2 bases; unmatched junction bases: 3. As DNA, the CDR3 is TGCGCCAGCAGCTTGGAGGCTAGCGGGACCTACGAGCAGTACGTC. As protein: CASSLEASGTYEQYV.

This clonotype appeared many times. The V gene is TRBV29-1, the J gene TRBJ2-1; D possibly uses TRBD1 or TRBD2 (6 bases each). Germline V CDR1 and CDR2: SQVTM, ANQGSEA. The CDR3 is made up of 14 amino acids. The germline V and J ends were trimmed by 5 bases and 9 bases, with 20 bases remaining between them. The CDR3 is CSVLVGTGAGEQFF. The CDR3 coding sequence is TGCAGCGTTCTTGTAGGGACGGGGGCGGGTGAGCAGTTCTTC.

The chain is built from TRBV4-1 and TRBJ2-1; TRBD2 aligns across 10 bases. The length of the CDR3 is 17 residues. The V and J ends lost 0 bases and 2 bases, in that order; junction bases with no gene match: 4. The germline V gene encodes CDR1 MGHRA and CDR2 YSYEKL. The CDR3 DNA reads TGCGCCAGCAGCCAAGACCCAGCGGGGGGGCCCTACAATGAGCAGTTCTTC. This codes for CASSQDPAGGPYNEQFF.

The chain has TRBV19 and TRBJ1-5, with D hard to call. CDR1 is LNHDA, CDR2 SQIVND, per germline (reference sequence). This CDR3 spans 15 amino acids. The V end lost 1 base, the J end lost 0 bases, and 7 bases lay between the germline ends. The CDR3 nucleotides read TGTGCCAGTAGTATAGTGGATGCTAGCAATCAGCCCCAGCATTTT. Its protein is CASSIVDASNQPQHF. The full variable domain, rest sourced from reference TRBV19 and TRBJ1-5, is DGGITQSPKYLFRKEGQNVTLSCEQNLNHDAMYWYRQDPGQGLRLIYYSQIVNDFQKGDIAEGYSVSREKKESFPLTVTSAQKNPTAFYLCASSIVDASNQPQHFGDGTRLSIL.

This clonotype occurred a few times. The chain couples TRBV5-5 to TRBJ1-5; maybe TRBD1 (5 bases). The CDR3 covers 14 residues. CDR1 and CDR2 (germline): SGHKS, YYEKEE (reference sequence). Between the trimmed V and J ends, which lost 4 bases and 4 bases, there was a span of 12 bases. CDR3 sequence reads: CASSHGWGNQPQHF. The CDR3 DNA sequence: TGTGCCAGCAGCCACGGATGGGGGAATCAGCCCCAGCATTTT.

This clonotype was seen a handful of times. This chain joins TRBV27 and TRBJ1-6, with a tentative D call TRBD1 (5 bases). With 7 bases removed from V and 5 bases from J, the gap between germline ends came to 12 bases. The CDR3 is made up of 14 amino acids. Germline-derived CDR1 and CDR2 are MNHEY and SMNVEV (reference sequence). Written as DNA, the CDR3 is TGTGCCAGCAAAAAGACAGCTAATAATTCACCCCTCCACTTT. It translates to CASKKTANNSPLHF.

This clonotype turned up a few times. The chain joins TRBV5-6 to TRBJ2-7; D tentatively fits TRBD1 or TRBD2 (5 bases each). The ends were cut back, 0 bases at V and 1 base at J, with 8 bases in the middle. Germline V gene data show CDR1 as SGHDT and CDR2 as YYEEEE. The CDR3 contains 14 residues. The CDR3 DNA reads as TGTGCCAGCAGCTTGGGAGGGGATTCCTACGAGCAGTACGTC. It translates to CASSLGGDSYEQYV.

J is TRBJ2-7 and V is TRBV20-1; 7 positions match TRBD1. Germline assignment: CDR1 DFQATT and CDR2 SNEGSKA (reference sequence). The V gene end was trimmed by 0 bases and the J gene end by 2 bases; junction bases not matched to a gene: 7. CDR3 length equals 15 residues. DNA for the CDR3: TGCAGTGCTAGAGACAGGACAGGAACTACCTACGAGCAGTACTTC. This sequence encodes CSARDRTGTTYEQYF.

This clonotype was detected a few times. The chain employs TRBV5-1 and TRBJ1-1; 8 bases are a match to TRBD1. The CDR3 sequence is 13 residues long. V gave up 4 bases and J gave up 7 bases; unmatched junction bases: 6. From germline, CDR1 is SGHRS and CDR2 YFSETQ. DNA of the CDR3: TGCGCCAGCAGCCAAGAACAGGGGGTTGAAGCTTTCTTT. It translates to CASSQEQGVEAFF.

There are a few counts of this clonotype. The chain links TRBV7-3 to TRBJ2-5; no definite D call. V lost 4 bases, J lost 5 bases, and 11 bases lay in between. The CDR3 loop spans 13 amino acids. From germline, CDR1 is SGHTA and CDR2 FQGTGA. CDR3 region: CASSSTSWETQYF. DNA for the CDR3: TGTGCCAGCAGCTCAACAAGTTGGGAGACCCAGTACTTC.

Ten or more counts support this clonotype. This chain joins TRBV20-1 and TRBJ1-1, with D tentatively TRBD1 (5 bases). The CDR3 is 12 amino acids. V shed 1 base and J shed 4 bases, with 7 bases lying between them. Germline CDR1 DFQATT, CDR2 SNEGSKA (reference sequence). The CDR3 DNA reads TGCAGTGCTAGAGTGCAGGGCACTGAAGCTTTCTTT. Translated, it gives CSARVQGTEAFF.

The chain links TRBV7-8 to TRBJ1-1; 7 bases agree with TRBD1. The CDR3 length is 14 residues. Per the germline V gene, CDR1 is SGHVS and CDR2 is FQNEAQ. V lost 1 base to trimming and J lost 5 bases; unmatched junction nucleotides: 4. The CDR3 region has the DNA TGTGCCAGCAGCTTAGAGGGGGCAGGGACTGAAGCTTTCTTT. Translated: CASSLEGAGTEAFF.

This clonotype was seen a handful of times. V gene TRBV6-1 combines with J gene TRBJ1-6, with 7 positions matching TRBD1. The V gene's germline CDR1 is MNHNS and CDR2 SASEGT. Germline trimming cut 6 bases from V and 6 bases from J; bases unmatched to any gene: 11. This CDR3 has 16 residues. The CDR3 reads CASRFGVGGGNSPLHF. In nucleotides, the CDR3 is TGTGCCAGCAGGTTCGGTGTAGGGGGCGGTAATTCACCCCTCCACTTT.

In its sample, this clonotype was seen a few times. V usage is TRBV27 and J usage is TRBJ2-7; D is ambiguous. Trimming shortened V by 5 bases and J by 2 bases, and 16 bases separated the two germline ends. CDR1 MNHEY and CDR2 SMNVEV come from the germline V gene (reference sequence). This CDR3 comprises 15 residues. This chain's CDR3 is CASSGRFGVAYEQYF. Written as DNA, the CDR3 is TGTGCCAGCAGTGGCCGTTTTGGAGTAGCCTACGAGCAGTACTTC.

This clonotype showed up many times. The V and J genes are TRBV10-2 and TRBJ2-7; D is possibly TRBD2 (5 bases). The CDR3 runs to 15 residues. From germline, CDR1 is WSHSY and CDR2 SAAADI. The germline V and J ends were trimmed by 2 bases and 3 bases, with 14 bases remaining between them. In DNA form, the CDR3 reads TGCGCCAGCAGTGAGGGAGGACCGCATCTCTACGAGCAGTACGTC. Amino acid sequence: CASSEGGPHLYEQYV.

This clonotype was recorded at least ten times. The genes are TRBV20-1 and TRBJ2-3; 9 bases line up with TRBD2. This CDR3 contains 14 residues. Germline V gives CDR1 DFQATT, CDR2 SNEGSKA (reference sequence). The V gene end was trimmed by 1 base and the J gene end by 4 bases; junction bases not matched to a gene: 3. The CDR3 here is CSARGLAVPDTQYF. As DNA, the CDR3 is TGCAGTGCTAGAGGACTAGCGGTACCAGATACGCAGTATTTT.